One and the same sample provided the 25 T cell receptor beta chains below, sequenced in a study of neoadjuvant anti-PD-1 for oral cavity cancer. TCRdb keeps only in-frame clones here, not all; method: immunoSEQ multiplex PCR. The sample contains more than 11,000 clones, 76% of which appear only once. Indicated time point: after neoadjuvant nivolumab, at surgical resection. Sequencing used PBMCs, obtained after nivolumab (anti-PD-1) treatment. Receptors originate from a person aged 40 to 85 with oral cavity squamous cell carcinoma.

The chain uses TRBV4-1 and TRBJ1-5; no clear D gene. CDR3 length equals 14 residues. Germline V gene lookup returns CDR1 MGHRA and CDR2 YSYEKL. Deletions cut 4 bases from V and 7 bases from J, with 14 bases between. The CDR3 reads CASSLAETSQPQHF. The CDR3 DNA sequence: TGCGCCAGCAGCCTAGCGGAGACCAGCCAGCCCCAGCATTTT.

This sequence joins TRBV27 and TRBJ1-3; no definite D call. Trimming took 3 bases from V and 1 from J, leaving 22 bases between them. Germline lookup yields CDR1 MNHEY and CDR2 SMNVEV (reference sequence). The CDR3 consists of 19 residues. The CDR3 DNA reads TGTGCCAGCAGTTTTCAGGCAGCGGTGGAGGAGGGATCTGGAAACACCATATATTTT. Protein product: CASSFQAAVEEGSGNTIYF.

The gene calls are TRBV7-9 and TRBJ2-7; the match to TRBD2 covers 8 bases. Germline loops: CDR1 SEHNR, CDR2 FQNEAQ (reference sequence). Unmatched junction bases numbered 16, after V lost 5 bases and J lost 4 bases. CDR3 length: 17 amino acids. CDR3 region: CASSPPILSGRKYEQYF. The CDR3 nucleotides are TGTGCCAGCAGCCCTCCCATATTGAGCGGGAGAAAGTACGAGCAGTACTTC.

The chain uses TRBV7-9 and TRBJ2-4; D is possibly TRBD1 (6 bases). This CDR3 has 15 residues. Trimming removed 0 bases from V and 5 bases from J, with 11 bases in between. CDR1 and CDR2 (germline): SEHNR, FQNEAQ (reference sequence). CDR3 DNA sequence: TGTGCCAGCAGCTTAGCAGGGGCAGGGGAAAACATTCAGTACTTC. Protein: CASSLAGAGENIQYF.

This clone was seen a few times. The gene calls are TRBV2 and TRBJ1-2, with 10 bases matching TRBD1. V was pared by 6 bases and J by 7 bases, with 20 bases of the junction left unmatched. The CDR3 has 18 amino acids. Germline CDR1 is SNHLY and CDR2 is FYNNEI. The CDR3 DNA sequence: TGTGCCAGCAGATGGGTCTCAGGGCGACAGGGGGCGCGGCTTGGCTACACCTTC. This codes for CASRWVSGRQGARLGYTF.

The chain combines TRBV5-1 with TRBJ2-7; no clear D. Germline CDR1 and CDR2: SGHRS and YFSETQ. This CDR3 comprises 17 residues. V shed 0 bases and J shed 1 base, with 17 bases lying between them. The chain's CDR3 is CASSLGRRAAKSYEQYF. The CDR3 bases are TGCGCCAGCAGCTTGGGACGTCGGGCAGCAAAGTCCTACGAGCAGTACTTC.

V usage is TRBV6-6 and J usage is TRBJ1-4; D remains ambiguous. Trimming took 2 bases from V and 0 from J, leaving 7 bases between them. This CDR3 contains 15 residues. The germline CDR1 and CDR2 sequences are MNHNY and SVGAGI (reference sequence). This CDR3 is CASSYQQATNEKLFF. Here the CDR3 DNA reads TGTGCCAGCAGTTACCAGCAAGCAACTAATGAAAAACTGTTTTTT.

The chain combines TRBV9 with TRBJ2-3, with a tentative D call TRBD2 (5 bases). Per the germline V gene, CDR1 is SGDLS and CDR2 is YYNGEE. CDR3 length equals 14 residues. The V gene lost 0 bases and the J gene lost 4 bases, with 9 bases spanning the gap. CDR3 bases: TGTGCCAGCAGCGTAGCGGGGTGGGCAGATACGCAGTATTTT. It is translated as CASSVAGWADTQYF.

This chain uses TRBV7-9 with TRBJ2-2, with 12 bases aligning to TRBD1. The germline CDR1 and CDR2 sequences are SEHNR and FQNEAQ (reference sequence). V shed 5 bases, J shed 7 bases, and the junction held 8 bases outside the gene matches. The CDR3 contains 16 residues. CDR3: CASSRGTGGAFGELFF. Written as DNA, the CDR3 is TGTGCCAGCAGCCGAGGGACAGGGGGCGCGTTCGGGGAGCTGTTTTTT.

The chain combines TRBV7-9 with TRBJ1-5; D might be TRBD1 (5 bases). The CDR3 contains 17 residues. The germline V gene encodes CDR1 SEHNR and CDR2 FQNEAQ (reference sequence). The V end was cut by 4 bases, the J end by 6 bases, with 22 bases between. CDR3 nucleotide sequence: TGTGCCAGCAGCTCCCAAGGCCGGGGGGGGAGAGCTCAGCCCCAGCATTTT. Its protein is CASSSQGRGGRAQPQHF.

This sequence joins TRBV4-2 and TRBJ2-1; either TRBD1 or TRBD2 may supply D (5 bases each). Per the germline V gene, CDR1 is LGHNA and CDR2 is YNFKEQ. This CDR3 has 15 residues. V lost 3 bases and J lost 6, with 15 bases in between. Here the CDR3 DNA reads TGTGCCAGCAGCCAGGCCCCCGGGGCGGGCAATGAGCAGTTCTTC. It encodes CASSQAPGAGNEQFF.

The chain combines TRBV2 with TRBJ1-5; D is uncertain. This CDR3 spans 15 amino acids. V lost 0 bases to trimming and J lost 1 base, with 7 bases between them. Germline CDR1 is SNHLY and CDR2 is FYNNEI. The CDR3 spells CASSEAWGSNQPQHF. The CDR3 bases are TGTGCCAGCAGTGAAGCTTGGGGAAGCAATCAGCCCCAGCATTTT. The full variable domain, in which reference TRBV2 and TRBJ1-5 provide the parts outside the CDR3, is EPEVTQTPSHQVTQMGQEVILRCVPISNHLYFYWYRQILGQKVEFLVSFYNNEISEKSEIFDDQFSVERPDGSNFTLKIRSTKLEDSAMYFCASSEAWGSNQPQHFGDGTRLSIL.

CDR3 residues: CAWSHLSGANVLTF. CDR3 nucleotide sequence: TGTGCCTGGAGTCACCTCTCTGGGGCCAACGTCCTGACTTTC. The chain is built from TRBV30 and TRBJ2-6, with D uncertain. The V end was cut by 2 bases, the J end by 0 bases, with 5 bases between. Germline-derived CDR1 and CDR2 are GTSNPN and SVGIG (reference sequence). This CDR3 comprises 14 residues.

This rearrangement joins TRBV5-6 to TRBJ2-7; possibly TRBD1 for D (5 bases). V shed 7 bases and J shed 0 bases, with 14 bases lying between them. The CDR3 loop spans 14 amino acids. CDR1 is SGHDT, CDR2 YYEEEE, per germline. The CDR3 nucleotides read TGTGCCAGCTCTGACAGTTCGAGCTCCTACGAGCAGTACTTC. Its protein product is CASSDSSSSYEQYF.

The chain links TRBV15 to TRBJ2-7; unclear D gene. The V end lost 0 bases, the J end lost 6 bases, and 6 bases lay between the germline ends. The length of the CDR3 is 12 residues. Germline V gene lookup returns CDR1 LNHNV and CDR2 YYDKDF (reference sequence). This CDR3 is CATSRELGEQYF. CDR3 nucleotide sequence: TGTGCCACCAGCAGAGAGTTGGGCGAGCAGTACTTC.

This clone showed up just a few times. The gene calls are TRBV5-1 and TRBJ1-1; 7 positions match TRBD1. CDR1 is SGHRS, CDR2 YFSETQ, per germline. The CDR3 is 14 amino acids. Unmatched junction bases numbered 0, after V lost 0 bases and J lost 1 base. CDR3 in amino acids: CASSLDRGNTEAFF. CDR3 nucleotides: TGCGCCAGCAGCTTGGACAGGGGGAACACTGAAGCTTTCTTT. Drawing the rest from reference TRBV5-1 and TRBJ1-1, the complete variable domain is KAGVTQTPRYLIKTRGQQVTLSCSPISGHRSVSWYQQTPGQGLQFLFEYFSETQRNKGNFPGRFSGRQFSNSRSEMNVSTLELGDSALYLCASSLDRGNTEAFFGQGTRLTVV.

This clone appeared a few times. The DNA for the CDR3 is TGTGCCTGGAGTAGGACTATCCAAGGGGACGAGCAGTACTTC. This translates into CAWSRTIQGDEQYF. The genes are TRBV30 and TRBJ2-7; tentatively, D is TRBD2 (6 bases). V was cut by 2 bases and J by 5 bases, with 16 bases left in between. CDR1 GTSNPN and CDR2 SVGIG come from the germline V gene (reference sequence). The CDR3 sequence is 14 residues long. Complete variable domain (other parts from reference TRBV30 and TRBJ2-7): SQTIHQWPATLVQPVGSPLSLECTVEGTSNPNLYWYRQAAGRGLQLLFYSVGIGQISSEVPQNLSASRPQDRQFILSSKKLLLSDSGFYLCAWSRTIQGDEQYFGPGTRLTVT.

The rearrangement uses TRBV7-9 and TRBJ1-2; 8 bases map to TRBD1. V was pared by 5 bases and J by 7 bases, with 6 bases of the junction left unmatched. Germline V gene sequence: CDR1 SEHNR, CDR2 FQNEAQ (reference sequence). The CDR3 runs to 13 residues. CDR3 amino acids: CASSRGQGRGYTF. CDR3 DNA: TGTGCCAGCAGCCGAGGACAGGGACGTGGCTACACCTTC.

The chain joins TRBV5-3 to TRBJ2-7; D is perhaps TRBD1 (6 bases). TRBV5-3 counts as an open reading frame of uncertain function. The CDR3 is made up of 15 amino acids. Trimming cost V 0 bases and J 2 bases, with 12 bases left between them. The CDR3 DNA reads TGTGCCAGAAGCTTGGCGGACAGACAGACCTACGAGCAGTACTTC. It encodes CARSLADRQTYEQYF.

V usage is TRBV12-2 and J usage is TRBJ1-2; the D call TRBD1 from the table was never checked on the DNA. TRBV12-2 corresponds to a pseudogene. CDR3 length equals 16 residues. The CDR3 DNA sequence: TGTGCAAGTCGCACTTTCGGGACACGAAAGACCTATGGCTACACCTTC. Translated: CASRTFGTRKTYGYTF.

This chain uses TRBV4-1 with TRBJ2-3, with TRBD2 matching 9 bases. Germline loops: CDR1 MGHRA, CDR2 YSYEKL. This CDR3 has 17 residues. Trimming cost V 2 bases and J 3 bases; bases outside gene matches: 9. CDR3 sequence reads: CASSQIPGGRGTDTQYF. The CDR3 DNA follows: TGCGCCAGCAGCCAAATCCCGGGCGGGAGGGGTACAGATACGCAGTATTTT.

The chain recombines TRBV5-4 with TRBJ1-2; tentatively, D is TRBD1 (5 bases). V lost 6 bases to trimming and J lost 5 bases, with 17 bases between them. The CDR3 is made up of 14 amino acids. Germline CDR1 and CDR2: SGHNT and YYREEE (reference sequence). The CDR3: CASNKPGRIYGYTF. CDR3 in DNA: TGTGCCAGCAACAAACCGGGACGGATATATGGCTACACCTTC.

This clone was observed a single time. The chain is built from TRBV7-9 and TRBJ2-4, with TRBD2 matching over 10 bases. The V segment lost 4 bases and the J segment 3 bases; nucleotides outside the gene matches: 15. Germline V gene sequence: CDR1 SEHNR, CDR2 FQNEAQ (reference sequence). The CDR3 is made up of 19 amino acids. CDR3 in amino acids: CASSYQAGGRSAVKNIQYF. The CDR3 nucleotides are TGTGCCAGCAGCTACCAAGCGGGAGGGCGATCTGCTGTCAAAAACATTCAGTACTTC.

In its sample, this clone was seen once. This chain connects TRBV30 to TRBJ1-2; D is uncertain. Between the trimmed V and J ends, which lost 2 bases and 3 bases, there was a span of 13 bases. The CDR3 consists of 14 residues. Germline V gene lookup returns CDR1 GTSNPN and CDR2 SVGIG (reference sequence). In nucleotides, the CDR3 is TGTGCCTGGAGTTTGGGATGGCAGTACTATGGCTACACCTTC. Protein sequence: CAWSLGWQYYGYTF.

This clone was found once. The chain joins TRBV6-1 to TRBJ1-2; 10 nucleotides line up with TRBD1. V gave up 4 bases and J gave up 8 bases; unmatched junction bases: 7. The germline gives CDR1 MNHNS, CDR2 SASEGT. There are 14 residues in the CDR3. The CDR3 here is CASSGLTGGRGYTF. The CDR3 nucleotides read TGTGCCAGCAGTGGTCTGACAGGGGGCCGCGGCTACACCTTC.